This T cell receptor (beta chain) is drawn from a study of shared clonotypes between healthy human individuals. Positive CCR7 selection of CD45RO-negative cells yielded the naive CD8 cells, and terminally differentiated effector memory CD45RA+ cells were excluded. Healthy adults negative for HIV, lacking recent acute infections or vaccinations, served as donors. The donors, all of them Caucasian adults, lived in Nashville, Tennessee. The ends were cut back, 1 base at V and 0 bases at J, with 9 bases in the middle. Germline CDR1 is MGHRA and CDR2 is YSYEKL. The CDR3 consists of 15 residues. Whole-study findings and limits: Compared with memory subsets, naive subsets generally had larger estimated richness.

Measured with immunoSEQ multiplex PCR; TCRdb has only the in-frame clones, and not every one. The data show approximately 2,200,000 clones, approximately 94% seen once. Remarks on this clone: Antigen specificity is unknown.

This clonotype was sampled from a young man in good health. Some clones in this sample may be carry-over from other donors' samples. Sequencing was carried out using naive CD8+ T cells from PBMCs. The chain employs TRBV4-1 and TRBJ1-1; D is uncertain. DNA for the CDR3: TGCGCCAGCAGCCAAGTGGCCCAGTTGAACACTGAAGCTTTCTTT. It translates to CASSQVAQLNTEAFF.